This record concerns one TCR beta chain sequence. It has no known antigen specificity. No clone much larger than this one lies a single base away; base qualities are absent. The data originate from a study of cytomegalovirus exposure and HLA in healthy donors (TCRdb year 2017). With regard to the full study: In an earlier analysis of several hundred of the donors, 250 to 350 Gb of sequence data and 90 million to 130 million unique TCR beta sequences from 180 million or so T cells were reported. An early release that covered 640 HLA-typed donors contained approximately 300 gigabases of sequencing data and 70 million to 100 million unique TCR sequences. The genetic ancestry cluster associated with self-reported Caucasian donors included about 84% of the roughly 400 genotyped donors. The study aimed to test whether signatures of past pathogen exposure could be identified by cataloging public T cell receptors. The study used immunosequencing to profile the T cell repertoires of approximately 640 subjects and linked those repertoires to cytomegalovirus serostatus. Along with the approximately 700-subject first cohort, a separate validation cohort of more than 90 different subjects was used. To predict cytomegalovirus infection status, the study brought together high-throughput TCR immunosequencing, statistical association of individual TCRs with disease status, and machine learning. A later analysis re-analyzed previously published TCR beta repertoires from 650 to 800 donors and added high-resolution HLA genotyping to study TCR occurrence patterns. The later analysis used no new phenotypic data to find candidate immune exposures, relying instead on TCR beta sequences and their occurrence across donors. To decide whether each TCR beta V gene segment behaved as functional or pseudogenic, an earlier analysis of approximately 620 of the donors relied on high-throughput TCR beta sequencing. Donor age, sex, ethnicity and CMV serostatus were compiled alongside the repertoire data. A later genetic analysis used genome-wide SNP genotypes for about three fifths of the 666 donors, treating that subset as a discovery cohort. Every repertoire in the discovery cohort had been generated on one and the same sequencing platform. HLA typing included class I and class II loci at four-digit resolution. Typing coverage varied by locus: roughly 620-640 donors for A, B, C, DRB1 and DQB1; roughly 510 for DQA1; over 600 for DPA1; roughly 470 for DPB1. A few DR-DQ haplotypes were treated as single units for association and clustering because of strong linkage in the cohort. Across some 400 genotyped donors of the cohort, an average of about 240,000 unique TCR beta nucleotide sequences per donor were sequenced, and roughly a sixth of those sequences were non-productive. Overall study outcomes, separate from this receptor: Broadly in line with IMGT annotations, most TCR beta V segments showed up in productive rearrangements about 90% or about 30% of the time in an earlier analysis of approximately 640 of the donors. The sequencing pipeline was judged likely to have produced a cluster of highly shared sequence variants as a technical artifact. When HLA alleles, especially DR and DQ, strongly co-occurred, TCR associations were difficult to assign to individual alleles. Only TCR beta chains were sequenced in this cohort, and the absence of alpha or paired-chain data limited detectable features. Linkage disequilibrium might explain the correlated functional status among segregating V segments, but an unknown experimental factor could not be ruled out. In both the original and validation cohorts, the classifier was reported to diagnose cytomegalovirus status with high specificity and sensitivity. At a false discovery rate of 0.05, a later analysis linked under 20,000 TCR beta sequences to specific HLA alleles. Because counts were too low, seventeen rarely observed V segments, including chromosome 9 orphons, were left out of the earlier analysis of several hundred of the donors. In the study, around 160 TCR beta chains were listed as associated with cytomegalovirus. In vitro tests confirmed that a few of the cytomegalovirus-associated TCR beta chains recognize cytomegalovirus antigens. The authors suggested that the approach could potentially be extended to other disease states and immunological phenotypes. Compared with equally common non-associated chains, HLA-associated TCR beta chains in a later analysis were more clonally expanded and had lower generation probabilities. According to a later genetic analysis, donors in an Asian-associated ancestry cluster had fewer N-insertions in productive TCRs than the approximately 650-donor mean. According to a later analysis, parvovirus B19, influenza, CMV and Epstein-Barr virus appeared linked to several top co-occurrence clusters. In a later analysis, the rate of TCR association differed among HLA loci, with DRB1 alleles having the most associated TCRs and HLA-C alleles having the fewest. Immune exposure information for the cohort was limited to CMV serostatus. The 87-base-pair reads could not distinguish some IMGT-functional V segments, including TRBV6-2 and TRBV6-3, so those segments were excluded. Because some donors lacked HLA typing at each locus, the association tests relied only on the typed subset. Sequencing depth was assumed to be roughly uniform across donors in the presence/absence analyses, though that assumption may not hold. A later genetic analysis associated a missense DCLRE1C variant with V-gene and J-gene trimming of TCR beta chains, and an independent cohort replicated the association. While some public TCRs were present in many individuals, most TCR sequences turned up only very rarely across donors. A later analysis found that most CMV-associated TCR beta chains appeared HLA-restricted, with HLA associations seemingly driven largely by CMV exposure. A further reported finding was that TCR beta sequences accurately predicted the HLA-A and HLA-B alleles for most subjects in the first cohort.

V is clipped by 5 bases and J by 5 bases, and the sequence between their germline boundaries is 12 bases long. The germline V gene provides CDR1 SGHVS and CDR2 FQNEAQ. The CDR3 covers 13 residues, taking in both the cysteine and the phenylalanine. The read is trimmed to its CDR3 DNA, 39 bases read in frame from base 1. Library preparation was by the immunoSEQ multiplex PCR assay. For the multiplex PCR, a mixture combining 60 forward primers for TCR Vbeta segments and 13 reverse primers for TCR Jbeta segments was used. The CDR3 region of rearranged TCR beta genes was amplified from genomic DNA with a multiplex PCR assay. The amplified TCR beta libraries were sequenced on the Illumina HiSeq System as 87-base-pair reads. Turning to the authors' computational methods: Across the 500 to 750 repertoires, a later analysis counted 80 million or so unique TCR beta chains, roughly 11 million of which were shared by at least two donors. A nearest-neighbor algorithm error-corrected the raw reads and collapsed the reads into unique sequences, merging closely related sequences to remove PCR and sequencing errors. To assign V, D and J gene segments, CDR3 sequences were aligned to IMGT reference sequences. For a sequence to be retained, at least a six-nucleotide match to both a V gene segment and a J gene segment was required. A rearrangement was called productive if the CDR3 had no stop codons and remained in frame with V and J, and every other rearrangement was called non-productive. Following IMGT convention, CDR3 was defined as the stretch from the second conserved V-encoded cysteine up to the conserved J-encoded phenylalanine. The earlier analysis of about 620 of the donors excluded sequences that lacked an unambiguous match to a single V gene segment. An earlier analysis of fewer than 750 of the donors called V segments functional above 56.7% productive rearrangements and segregating when the between-donor standard deviation exceeded 5%. A statistical classification framework was built to diagnose cytomegalovirus status from the catalog of TCR beta chain sequences. A later analysis assigned V and J genes by comparing TCR nucleotide sequences with IMGT/GENE-DB human TR gene sequences. The TCRdist pipeline was used in a later analysis to assign CDR3 sequences and most-parsimonious VDJ recombination scenarios. A later analysis defined each TCR beta chain by its CDR3 amino acid sequence plus V-gene family, and excluded reads lacking a unique V-gene family. A later analysis removed 450 to 600 highly shared, low-generation-probability nucleotide sequences to deal with suspected cross-contamination and a sequencing artifact. In a later analysis, a clonal expansion index for each public chain was calculated from normalized within-repertoire ranks of inferred template counts. A later analysis computed generation probabilities with a VDJ recombination model fitted to out-of-frame rearrangements, and checked the results against IGoR. A later analysis scored TCR-TCR, TCR-HLA and TCR-CMV co-occurrence with hypergeometric tests, applying a repertoire-size bias correction to TCR pairs. To estimate false discovery rates, a later analysis permuted the HLA or CMV assignments 20 times. In a later analysis, co-occurring TCRs were grouped with DBSCAN, and TCRdist sequence similarity was added when clustering was performed within HLA-allele-positive subsets. Repertoires with fewer than 30,000 or more than 120,000 public chains were left out of co-occurrence clustering, as were roughly five repertoires with anomalous nucleotide sharing. TCRdb limited this immuneACCESS table to in-frame rearrangements with V and J called. A share of clones is missing; checked studies link under half to unresolved V genes, and the rest is unexplained. V and J calls and clone size follow that table, whereas D and trimming were derived from the DNA. For this sample the table gives 150,000 to 200,000 clones, of which around 76% were detected only once. The ten biggest clones cover approximately 1.6% of the sample.

In total, 500 to 700 healthy bone marrow donors made up the cohort. Cohort members were all nominally healthy when sampled, although unrecorded immune exposures were likely present. The donor was CMV seropositive and was included in the group of 250 to 350 seropositive cohort members. Each donor provided a peripheral blood sample, and peripheral blood mononuclear cells were used for TCR beta sequencing. The Qiagen DNeasy Blood Extraction Kit was used to extract genomic DNA from the blood cell samples. The rearrangement combines TRBV7-8 with TRBJ1-1; the D segment could be TRBD1, given 6 matching bases. Sequencing used PBMCs. The clonotype originates from a girl under 18 in good health and CMV-seropositive. The CDR3: CASSEQGGTEAFF. The nucleotide sequence reads TGTGCCAGCAGCGAACAGGGTGGAACTGAAGCTTTCTTT. Full variable domain (CDR3 extended with the reference TRBV7-8 and TRBJ1-1 proteins): GAGVSQSPRYKVAKRGQDVALRCDPISGHVSLFWYQQALGQGPEFLTYFQNEAQLDKSGLPSDRFFAERPEGSVSTLKIQRTQQEDSAVYLCASSEQGGTEAFFGQGTRLTVV.